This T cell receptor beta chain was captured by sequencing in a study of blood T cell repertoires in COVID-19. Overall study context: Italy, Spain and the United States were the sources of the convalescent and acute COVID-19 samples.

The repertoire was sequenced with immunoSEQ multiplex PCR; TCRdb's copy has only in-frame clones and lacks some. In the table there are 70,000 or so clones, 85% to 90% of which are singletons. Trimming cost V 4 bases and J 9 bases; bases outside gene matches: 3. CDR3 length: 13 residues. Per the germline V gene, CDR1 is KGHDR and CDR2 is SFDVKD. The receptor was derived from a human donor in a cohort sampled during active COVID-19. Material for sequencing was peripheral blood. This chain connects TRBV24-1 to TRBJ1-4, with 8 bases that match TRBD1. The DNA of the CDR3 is TGTGCCACCAGTGAAAGGACAGGGAAAAAACTGTTTTTT. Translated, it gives CATSERTGKKLFF.